This T cell receptor beta chain was obtained from a study of blood T cell repertoires in COVID-19. Whole-study context: Samples of COVID-19 (acute and convalescent) were obtained from the United States, Italy and Spain.

Authors' analysis steps: Amplification from reference gene primers served as the basis for estimated nucleated cell counts. Sequenced by immunoSEQ multiplex PCR; TCRdb stores in-frame clones only, minus some. Clone size and the V and J calls come from that table; the DNA yielded D and trimming. The sample holds 140,000 or so clones, 80% to 85% seen once. The CDR3 totals 16 residues. V was clipped by 3 bases and J by 0 bases; unmatched bases: 4. Looked up from germline, CDR1 is SEHNR and CDR2 is FQNEAQ (reference sequence). Only one count was recorded for this clone. The sequencing input was peripheral blood. This sequence originates from a woman older than 75 with acute or convalescent COVID-19. The V call is TRBV7-9, the J call TRBJ1-4, with TRBD1 matching 7 bases. The CDR3 is CASSLGQPATNEKLFF. The DNA for the CDR3 is TGTGCCAGCAGCTTGGGACAGCCCGCAACTAATGAAAAACTGTTTTTT.